This TCR beta chain was identified during a study of blood T cell repertoires in COVID-19. Study information: Nucleic acid was either cDNA or gDNA, and it came from T cells, B-cell-depleted T cells, or PBMCs.

V was shortened by 3 bases and J by 14 bases, with 9 bases between the two germline ends. Germline V CDR1 and CDR2: SGHNT, YYREEE (reference sequence). The CDR3 loop spans 11 amino acids. Exposed participants encountered a COVID-19 case during the 2 weeks preceding study entry. As originally analysed: Reference gene primer amplification gave nucleated cell count estimates. Assay used: immunoSEQ multiplex PCR; TCRdb lists only in-frame clones, some missing. From that table come the V and J calls and clone size; the DNA was used to work out D and trimming. The table includes a few hundred thousand clones, about four fifths detected once.

The sequenced sample was PBMCs or T cells enriched from blood (not recorded which). The chain carries TRBV5-4 and TRBJ1-6; D not resolved. The receptor was isolated from a man aged 35 to 55 who had been exposed to COVID-19. This CDR3 reads CASSSGGTLHF. DNA of the CDR3: TGTGCCAGCAGCTCGGGAGGCACCCTCCACTTT.